One sample yielded the 20 T cell receptor beta chains listed below, sequenced in a study of immune cell composition in non-small cell lung cancer. Normal lung sampling was at least 3 cm from the tumour, as distant as possible. Data came from immunoSEQ multiplex PCR; TCRdb stores just in-frame clones and leaves some out. This table holds under 9,000 clones, 67% found once. Specimen: non-adjacent lung tissue. These receptors came from a human donor with non-small cell lung cancer.

This clone occurred a few times. The chain joins TRBV9 to TRBJ1-2; 8 positions match TRBD1. CDR1 and CDR2 from the germline V gene are SGDLS and YYNGEE. There are 15 residues in the CDR3. The J segment lost 2 bases and the V segment lost 2 bases, leaving 5 bases of the junction unmatched. The chain's CDR3 is CASSVVTGENYGYTF. Here the CDR3 DNA reads TGTGCCAGCAGCGTTGTGACAGGGGAGAACTATGGCTACACCTTC.

The chain joins TRBV5-1 to TRBJ2-7, with D perhaps matching TRBD1 (5 bases). The V gene lost 4 bases and the J gene lost 2 bases, with 10 bases spanning the gap. The CDR3 has 13 residues. Germline CDR1 reads SGHRS; CDR2 reads YFSETQ. The CDR3 protein is CASSIDRTYEQYF. The CDR3 coding sequence is TGCGCCAGCAGCATAGACAGAACCTACGAGCAGTACTTC.

This clone appeared a few times. The CDR3 loop reads CASSIEMSGEQYF. For the CDR3, the DNA is TGTGCCAGCAGCATTGAGATGTCGGGCGAGCAGTACTTC. The chain recombines TRBV7-7 with TRBJ2-7; D is unclear. This CDR3 contains 13 residues. Germline CDR1 is SSHAT and CDR2 is FNYEAQ (reference sequence). V shed 5 bases and J shed 6 bases, with 14 bases lying between them.

The chain uses TRBV5-1 and TRBJ2-5; TRBD1 agrees at 7 bases. Germline values: CDR1 SGHRS, CDR2 YFSETQ. The CDR3 loop spans 14 amino acids. The trim removed 1 base at V and 3 bases at J, leaving 3 bases unmatched. CDR3: CASSLRQGEETQYF. In DNA form, the CDR3 reads TGCGCCAGCAGCTTGCGGCAGGGGGAAGAGACCCAGTACTTC.

This chain joins TRBV11-2 and TRBJ2-5; no clear D gene. Germline V gene data show CDR1 as SGHAT and CDR2 as FQNNGV. This CDR3 has 13 residues. With 5 bases removed from V and 5 bases from J, the gap between germline ends came to 12 bases. CDR3 loop: CASSPPSLETQYF. CDR3 in DNA: TGTGCCAGCAGCCCCCCCAGTCTGGAGACCCAGTACTTC.

This sequence joins TRBV2 and TRBJ2-2, with D possibly being TRBD1 (5 bases). V was clipped by 8 bases and J by 1 base, with 11 bases between them. The CDR3 is 14 residues long. Germline CDR1 is SNHLY and CDR2 is FYNNEI. The CDR3 nucleotides are TGTGCCAGCGTTCAGGGATTGAACACCGGGGAGCTGTTTTTT. As protein: CASVQGLNTGELFF.

The chain carries TRBV7-9 and TRBJ2-5; 8 nucleotides line up with TRBD1. Germline V gene data show CDR1 as SEHNR and CDR2 as FQNEAQ (reference sequence). The CDR3 consists of 16 residues. J lost 7 bases, V lost 5 bases, and 15 bases had no gene match. The DNA of the CDR3 is TGTGCCAGCAGCCTTGCGGCCCAGGGGGCGAGGGGGACCCAGTACTTC. Protein: CASSLAAQGARGTQYF.

This clone appeared a few times. The V and J genes are TRBV5-1 and TRBJ2-3; TRBD1 is a possible D gene (6 bases). CDR1 SGHRS and CDR2 YFSETQ come from the germline V gene. CDR3 length: 12 residues. Trimming took off 4 bases at V and 5 bases at J, with 8 bases between the two ends. The CDR3 DNA is TGCGCCAGCAGCGTCAGGGGAGATACGCAGTATTTT. Protein sequence: CASSVRGDTQYF.

This clone has only one observation. This chain uses TRBV7-9 with TRBJ2-5, with D possibly being TRBD1 (7 bases). The V end was cut by 5 bases, the J end by 3 bases, with 10 bases between. This CDR3 region has 13 residues. Looked up from germline, CDR1 is SEHNR and CDR2 is FQNEAQ (reference sequence). CDR3 coding DNA: TGTGCCAGCAGCCAGGGGGGCGAAGAGACCCAGTACTTC. This sequence encodes CASSQGGEETQYF.

The chain combines TRBV19 with TRBJ2-7; weak D call: TRBD2 (5 bases). The CDR3 spans 14 residues. Germline V gives CDR1 LNHDA, CDR2 SQIVND (reference sequence). V was clipped by 1 base and J by 1 base, with 8 bases between them. CDR3 DNA sequence: TGTGCCAGTAGTATAGCCGGGGTATCCTACGAGCAGTACTTC. This sequence encodes CASSIAGVSYEQYF.

The chain uses TRBV5-8 and TRBJ2-2; 11 bases line up with TRBD1. V trimming: 5 bases; J trimming: 4 bases; junction bases outside the gene matches: 4. Germline V CDR1 and CDR2: SGHTS, YDEGEE. The CDR3 has 15 amino acids. Here the CDR3 reads CASSPGTGGTGELFF. In DNA form, the CDR3 reads TGTGCCAGCAGTCCCGGGACAGGGGGCACCGGGGAGCTGTTTTTT.

The chain recombines TRBV5-1 with TRBJ2-3; 10 bases line up with TRBD1. In germline, CDR1 is SGHRS, CDR2 YFSETQ. The CDR3 contains 14 residues. Trimming at V came to 5 bases and at J to 1 base, leaving 1 base not matched to a gene. The CDR3 loop reads CASSGQGGTDTQYF. CDR3 sequence (DNA): TGCGCCAGCAGTGGACAGGGGGGCACAGATACGCAGTATTTT.

V gene TRBV9 combines with J gene TRBJ2-1; 8 nucleotides agree with TRBD2. In germline, CDR1 is SGDLS, CDR2 YYNGEE. This CDR3 is 15 amino acids long. V dropped 0 bases and J dropped 8; count of bases not matched to a gene: 7. CDR3 in DNA: TGTGCCAGCAGCGTAGGACGGGGGGGCCAGGATGAGCAGTTCTTC. This codes for CASSVGRGGQDEQFF.

Worth noting for this clone: A read error may account for a junction end that differs from germline. The chain couples TRBV19 to TRBJ2-2; D remains unclear. Germline lookup yields CDR1 LNHDA and CDR2 SQIVND (reference sequence). The CDR3 has 15 amino acids. The CDR3: CASSPRVWNAGELFF. DNA for the CDR3: TGTGCCAGTAGTCCCCGGGTGTGGAACGCCGGGGAGCTGTTTTTT.

This chain links TRBV7-2 with TRBJ2-2, with a weak D call TRBD1 (6 bases). The germline V gene has CDR1 SGHTA and CDR2 FQGNSA. Deletions cut 4 bases from V and 1 base from J, with 10 bases between. There are 15 residues in the CDR3. DNA of the CDR3: TGTGCCAGCAGCTCCTACAGGGAGAACACCGGGGAGCTGTTTTTT. Protein product: CASSSYRENTGELFF.

The chain carries TRBV5-4 and TRBJ2-5; 9 nucleotides align to TRBD1. This CDR3 is built from 15 residues. V gave up 5 bases and J gave up 4 bases; unmatched junction bases: 9. Germline V CDR1 and CDR2: SGHNT, YYREEE (reference sequence). The CDR3 loop is CASREGQGGRETQYF. CDR3 DNA sequence: TGTGCCAGCAGAGAGGGACAGGGAGGGCGAGAGACCCAGTACTTC.

This chain connects TRBV6-1 to TRBJ1-1; weak D call: TRBD1 (5 bases). The CDR3 is made up of 16 amino acids. V lost 0 bases, J lost 0 bases, and 11 bases lay in between. Germline V gene data show CDR1 as MNHNS and CDR2 as SASEGT. DNA for the CDR3: TGTGCCAGCAGTGAAGCAGTGGGAGGGGTGAACACTGAAGCTTTCTTT. The encoded protein is CASSEAVGGVNTEAFF.

J is TRBJ2-7 and V is TRBV9, with TRBD1 identical over 7 bases. The CDR3 extends over 12 amino acids. The ends lost 4 bases at V and 6 bases at J; junction bases unmatched: 4. Germline CDR1 is SGDLS and CDR2 is YYNGEE. The CDR3: CASSPTGVEQYF. Here the CDR3 DNA reads TGTGCCAGCAGCCCAACAGGGGTCGAGCAGTACTTC.

This clone has only a few counts. The gene calls are TRBV25-1 and TRBJ1-6; a possible D gene is TRBD1 (5 bases). The germline V gene encodes CDR1 MGHDK and CDR2 SYGVNS. Between the trimmed V and J ends, which lost 3 bases and 8 bases, there was a span of 8 bases. The CDR3 loop spans 13 amino acids. The CDR3 reads CASSETDYSPLHF. CDR3 sequence (DNA): TGTGCCAGCAGTGAGACAGATTATTCACCCCTCCACTTT. Supplemented by reference TRBV25-1 and TRBJ1-6, the full variable domain reads EADIYQTPRYLVIGTGKKITLECSQTMGHDKMYWYQQDPGMELHLIHYSYGVNSTEKGDLSSESTVSRIRTEHFPLTLESARPSHTSQYLCASSETDYSPLHFGNGTRLTVT.

The chain employs TRBV7-6 and TRBJ1-1, with D possibly being TRBD1 (5 bases). V was shortened by 1 base and J by 1 base, with 19 bases between the two germline ends. The CDR3 totals 18 residues. Germline values: CDR1 SGHVS, CDR2 FNYEAQ. CDR3 coding DNA: TGTGCCAGCAGCTTAGAAGTGGGGGGTTGGGGGAGGAACACTGAAGCTTTCTTT. Encoded protein: CASSLEVGGWGRNTEAFF.